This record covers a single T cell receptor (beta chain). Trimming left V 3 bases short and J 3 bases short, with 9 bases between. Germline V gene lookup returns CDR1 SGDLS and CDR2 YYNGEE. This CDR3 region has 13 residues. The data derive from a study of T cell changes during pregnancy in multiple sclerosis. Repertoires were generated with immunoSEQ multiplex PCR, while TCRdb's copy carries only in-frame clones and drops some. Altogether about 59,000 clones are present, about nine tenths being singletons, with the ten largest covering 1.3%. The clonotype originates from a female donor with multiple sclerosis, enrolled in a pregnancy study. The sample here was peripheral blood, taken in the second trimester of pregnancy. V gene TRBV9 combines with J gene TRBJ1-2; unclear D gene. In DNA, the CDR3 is TGTGCCAGCAGCGGCCGCCGGGACTATGGCTACACCTTC. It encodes CASSGRRDYGYTF.